The rows below give T cell receptor beta chains drawn from one sample of a study of T cells in localized non-small cell lung cancer. Some clones are missing from TCRdb's copy, which holds only in-frame ones; the method was immunoSEQ multiplex PCR. The top ten clones hold roughly 22% of a sample with roughly 71,000 clones, roughly nine tenths of them seen once. This specimen consisted of peripheral blood, obtained before any cancer treatment. The receptors were gathered from a male donor at least 60 years old with stage III squamous cell lung carcinoma. The CDR3 runs from the conserved cysteine through the conserved F or W. A D gene is named only where the DNA matches it firmly. Part of the rows lack a size; the others show once, few, many or a class for expanded clones.

clone_size j_call d_call v_call cdr3_aa cdr3_nt
- TRBJ1-2 - TRBV11-2 CASSLGPSLSYGYTF TGTGCCAGCAGCTTAGGTCCAAGCCTTTCCTATGGCTACACCTTC
- TRBJ1-5 - TRBV18 CASSRGGSQPQHF TGTGCCAGCTCACGTGGAGGCAGTCAGCCCCAGCATTTT
- TRBJ1-1 - TRBV5-1 CASSLWRNTEAFF TGCGCCAGCAGCTTGTGGCGAAACACTGAAGCTTTCTTT
once TRBJ2-1 - TRBV7-2 CASSSQEKGRQFF TGTGCCAGCAGCTCCCAGGAAAAAGGGCGACAGTTCTTC
- TRBJ2-2 TRBD2 TRBV9 CASSVDLAGKNTGELFF TGTGCCAGCAGCGTAGACCTAGCGGGGAAGAACACCGGGGAGCTGTTTTTT
- TRBJ1-1 - TRBV6-6 CASSLRQSLSAFF TGTGCCAGCAGTCTAAGACAGTCCTTGAGCGCTTTCTTT
- TRBJ2-3 - TRBV2 CGGGVDTQYF TGCGGCGGAGGTGTGGATACGCAGTATTTT
- TRBJ2-1 TRBD1 TRBV7-2 CASSSTGGRFYNEQFF TGTGCCAGCAGCTCGACAGGGGGGAGATTTTACAATGAGCAGTTCTTC
- TRBJ2-7 TRBD2 TRBV7-2 CASSSLGLAAAYEQYF TGTGCCAGCAGCTCCCTGGGGCTAGCGGCAGCCTACGAGCAGTACTTC
- TRBJ1-6 - TRBV19 CASSVGDYNSPLHF TGTGCCTCCTCAGTGGGGGACTATAATTCACCCCTCCACTTT
- TRBJ1-2 TRBD1 TRBV6-5 CASSYKPGQGYGYTF TGTGCCAGCAGTTACAAGCCGGGACAGGGGTATGGCTACACCTTC
- TRBJ2-6 TRBD2 TRBV7-9 CASSLATGGGAGANVLTF TGTGCCAGCAGCTTGGCCACGGGGGGTGGCGCTGGGGCCAACGTCCTGACTTTC
once TRBJ2-2 TRBD1 TRBV19 CASSRRTGGARDTGELFF TGTGCCAGTAGTAGGAGGACAGGGGGCGCGCGGGACACCGGGGAGCTGTTTTTT
- TRBJ2-2 - TRBV6-5 CAGRGATGELFF TGTGCCGGACGGGGAGCCACCGGGGAGCTGTTTTTT
- TRBJ1-1 - TRBV15 CATSPRQRAERIF TGTGCCACCAGCCCGCGACAAAGGGCTGAGCGAATTTTT
- TRBJ1-3 TRBD1 TRBV18 CASSPMRQGSYSGNTIYF TGTGCCAGCTCACCTATGCGACAGGGATCGTACTCTGGAAACACCATATATTTT
- TRBJ2-5 TRBD2 TRBV10-3 CATGLAGNQETQYF TGTGCCACCGGACTAGCGGGGAACCAAGAGACCCAGTACTTC
- TRBJ1-1 - TRBV27 CASSLPGGTEAFF TGTGCCAGCAGTCTCCCGGGGGGCACTGAAGCTTTCTTT
- TRBJ2-2 TRBD1 TRBV5-4 CASLNRGQAGELFF TGTGCCAGCTTAAACAGGGGGCAGGCCGGGGAGCTGTTTTTT
- TRBJ2-5 TRBD1 TRBV29-1 CSGGQGEKTQYF TGCAGCGGAGGACAGGGGGAAAAGACCCAGTACTTC